The T cell receptor beta chain described here comes from a study of blood T cells in healthy people across ages. Study observations and caveats: TCR beta diversity correlated strongly with naive T cell percentage.

Donors ranged from about 6 to 90 years old and were healthy Caucasians in Russia. No fewer than 6 micrograms of total RNA were isolated from every sample. Trimming shortened V by 2 bases and J by 6 bases, and 11 bases separated the two germline ends. The CDR3 covers 15 residues. Looked up from germline, CDR1 is MGHDK and CDR2 is SYGVNS. Together with a sample-barcoded 5' primer, a J-beta primer mix was included in a second PCR lasting roughly 6 to 12 cycles. TCRdb independently ran MiXCR on the 5' RACE reads; one entry per CDR3 protein. The sample shows around 800,000 distinct CDR3 sequences, 62% of them seen only once. About this clonotype itself: What it binds is unknown.

The V and J genes are TRBV25-1 and TRBJ1-6; tentative D call: TRBD1 (6 bases). Sequenced sample: blood. The clonotype comes from a man aged 30-40 years in good health. CDR3 protein: CASSEGGAGNSPLHF. DNA for the CDR3: TGTGCCAGCAGTGAAGGGGGGGCAGGTAATTCACCCCTCCACTTT.